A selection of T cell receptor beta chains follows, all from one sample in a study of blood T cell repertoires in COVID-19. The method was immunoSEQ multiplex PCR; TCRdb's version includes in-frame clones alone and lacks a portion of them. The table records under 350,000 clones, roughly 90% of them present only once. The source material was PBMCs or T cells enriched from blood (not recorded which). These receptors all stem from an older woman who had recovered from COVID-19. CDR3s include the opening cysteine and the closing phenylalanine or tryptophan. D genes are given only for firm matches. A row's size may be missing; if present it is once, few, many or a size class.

CDR3nt: TGTGCCAGCAGTCCCTCAGAAAGCTCCTACAATGAGCAGTTCTTC
CDR3aa: CASSPSESSYNEQFF
j_gene: TRBJ2-1
d_gene: NA
v_gene: TRBV7-9
abundance: NA

CDR3nt: TGTGCCAGCAGCGACGGGGTATATGGCTACACCTTC
CDR3aa: CASSDGVYGYTF
j_gene: TRBJ1-2
d_gene: NA
v_gene: TRBV7-3
abundance: NA

CDR3nt: TGTGCCAGCAGTTTCTTTTGGGGACAGGAAAAGGATGAGCAGTTCTTC
CDR3aa: CASSFFWGQEKDEQFF
j_gene: TRBJ2-1
d_gene: TRBD1
v_gene: TRBV27
abundance: NA

CDR3nt: TGCGCCAGCAGCCATGCCTCGCGCGATATTGACAGGAGAAATCAGCCCCAGCATTTT
CDR3aa: CASSHASRDIDRRNQPQHF
j_gene: TRBJ1-5
d_gene: NA
v_gene: TRBV4-1
abundance: NA

CDR3nt: TGTGCCAGCAGTGAAGAGGGTTTCGGCGGGGGGACCTACAATGAGCAGTTCTTC
CDR3aa: CASSEEGFGGGTYNEQFF
j_gene: TRBJ2-1
d_gene: TRBD2
v_gene: TRBV6-1
abundance: NA

CDR3nt: TGTGCCAGCAGCTCGGGGGGAGGTCAGCCCCAGCATTTT
CDR3aa: CASSSGGGQPQHF
j_gene: TRBJ1-5
d_gene: NA
v_gene: TRBV5-4
abundance: NA

CDR3nt: TGTGCCAGCAGCCACTGGGACAGGGGGGACACTGAAGCTTTCTTT
CDR3aa: CASSHWDRGDTEAFF
j_gene: TRBJ1-1
d_gene: TRBD1
v_gene: TRBV14
abundance: NA

CDR3nt: TGTGCCAGCTCACCGGGCGGGACGCAAGAGACCCAGTACTTC
CDR3aa: CASSPGGTQETQYF
j_gene: TRBJ2-5
d_gene: NA
v_gene: TRBV18
abundance: NA

CDR3nt: TGTGCCAGCTCACCAGCGGCAGGGGGCCTTCAGCCCCAGCATTTT
CDR3aa: CASSPAAGGLQPQHF
j_gene: TRBJ1-5
d_gene: TRBD1
v_gene: TRBV18
abundance: NA

CDR3nt: TGTGCCAGTACCGGGGGAACAGCTGAAAATAATGAAAAACTGTTTTTT
CDR3aa: CASTGGTAENNEKLFF
j_gene: TRBJ1-4
d_gene: NA
v_gene: TRBV19
abundance: NA

CDR3nt: TGTGCCACCAGCAGAGATCCAAGGGGAGGGTATGGCTACACCTTC
CDR3aa: CATSRDPRGGYGYTF
j_gene: TRBJ1-2
d_gene: NA
v_gene: TRBV15
abundance: NA

CDR3nt: TGTGCCAGCAGTGAAGACCTAATATATTTT
CDR3aa: CASSEDLIYF
j_gene: TRBJ1-3
d_gene: NA
v_gene: TRBV6-1
abundance: NA

CDR3nt: TGTGCCAGCAGCTTCCCGCCGCGATTGATTAGCGACCTTTTCCTCAATGAGCAGTTCTTC
CDR3aa: CASSFPPRLISDLFLNEQFF
j_gene: TRBJ2-1
d_gene: NA
v_gene: TRBV11-3
abundance: few

CDR3nt: TGTGCCAGCAGGACAGGGGGTTACGAGCAGTACTTC
CDR3aa: CASRTGGYEQYF
j_gene: TRBJ2-7
d_gene: NA
v_gene: TRBV21-1
abundance: NA

CDR3nt: TGCGCCAGCAGCTTGGGACAGGGGGGAGACACGGGACTAGCGGTTAACAATGAGCAGTTCTTC
CDR3aa: CASSLGQGGDTGLAVNNEQFF
j_gene: TRBJ2-1
d_gene: TRBD2
v_gene: TRBV5-1
abundance: NA

CDR3nt: TGTGCCATCAGTTTTACAGGGCGGGATGAAAAACTGTTTTTT
CDR3aa: CAISFTGRDEKLFF
j_gene: TRBJ1-4
d_gene: NA
v_gene: TRBV10-3
abundance: NA

CDR3nt: TGTGCCAGCAGTGGAGAGGGAGGAAGCACCCAAATCTATGGCTACACCTTC
CDR3aa: CASSGEGGSTQIYGYTF
j_gene: TRBJ1-2
d_gene: NA
v_gene: TRBV2
abundance: few

CDR3nt: TGTGCCAGCAGCCCCAAAACTATGGGCGAGCAGTACTTC
CDR3aa: CASSPKTMGEQYF
j_gene: TRBJ2-7
d_gene: NA
v_gene: TRBV9
abundance: NA

CDR3nt: TGCGCCAGCAGCTTGGTGGGACAGGGTGTGGAGCAGTACTTC
CDR3aa: CASSLVGQGVEQYF
j_gene: TRBJ2-7
d_gene: TRBD1
v_gene: TRBV5-1
abundance: NA

CDR3nt: TGTGCCAGTAGGTTTAGCAGTAGCACAGATACGCAGTATTTT
CDR3aa: CASRFSSSTDTQYF
j_gene: TRBJ2-3
d_gene: NA
v_gene: TRBV19
abundance: NA

CDR3nt: TGTGCCTGTCGAGAGGGTCTTCAGCCCCAGCATTTT
CDR3aa: CACREGLQPQHF
j_gene: TRBJ1-5
d_gene: NA
v_gene: TRBV30
abundance: NA

CDR3nt: TGTGCCATCAGAAGACAGGGGGCAGAGACCCAGTACTTC
CDR3aa: CAIRRQGAETQYF
j_gene: TRBJ2-5
d_gene: TRBD1
v_gene: TRBV10-3
abundance: NA

CDR3nt: TGTGCCAGCAGCGTAGTGCAGGACAGGGAATTCAATGAGCAGTTCTTC
CDR3aa: CASSVVQDREFNEQFF
j_gene: TRBJ2-1
d_gene: TRBD1
v_gene: TRBV9
abundance: NA